A single sample is the source of the 31 T cell receptor beta chains below, sequenced in a study of early T cells in non-severe SARS-CoV-2 infection. Via MiXCR, TCRdb re-called the 5' RACE reads, giving one row per CDR3 protein. The sample holds 15,000 to 20,000 distinct CDR3 sequences, roughly 6% seen once. Material for sequencing was whole blood. Every receptor here comes from an adult who was a healthcare worker with PCR-confirmed SARS-CoV-2 infection or an uninfected control (not recorded which).

This clonotype was counted ten times or more. The rearrangement links TRBV20-1 to TRBJ1-5; D is possibly TRBD1 (5 bases). V was clipped by 6 bases and J by 6 bases, with 15 bases between them. Germline assignment: CDR1 DFQATT and CDR2 SNEGSKA (reference sequence). The CDR3 loop spans 13 amino acids. CDR3 in amino acids: CSARPGGGQPQHF. The CDR3 DNA reads TGCAGTGCCCGACCGGGCGGGGGTCAGCCCCAGCATTTT.

The chain uses TRBV20-1 and TRBJ2-7, with D perhaps assigned TRBD1 or TRBD2 (5 bases each). The CDR3 sequence is 17 residues long. Germline loops: CDR1 DFQATT, CDR2 SNEGSKA (reference sequence). Trimming took 2 bases from V and 2 from J, leaving 22 bases between them. This CDR3 is CSARRGDLPGIPYEQYF. The CDR3 DNA follows: TGCAGTGCTAGAAGAGGGGACCTCCCTGGAATTCCCTACGAGCAGTACTTC.

This clonotype was counted many times. V is TRBV12-3 or TRBV12-4 and J is TRBJ2-7; tentatively, D is TRBD1 (6 bases). V was shortened by 5 bases and J by 0 bases, with 11 bases between the two germline ends. The CDR3 is 14 residues long. The CDR3 reads CASSTGTLSYEQYF. CDR3 bases: TGTGCCAGCAGTACCGGGACACTCTCCTACGAGCAGTACTTC.

This clonotype is termed medium-sized. The rearrangement joins TRBV10-3 to TRBJ1-5; weak D call: TRBD1 (6 bases). This CDR3 contains 14 residues. Trimming removed 3 bases from V and 9 bases from J, with 15 bases in between. Germline V gene sequence: CDR1 ENHRY, CDR2 SYGVKD. This CDR3 reads CAISDGAGTPPQHF. For the CDR3, the DNA is TGTGCCATCAGTGATGGGGCAGGGACACCGCCCCAGCATTTT.

This clonotype appeared many times. The chain is built from TRBV20-1 and TRBJ2-3; TRBD2 matches 11 bases. Germline V CDR1 and CDR2: DFQATT, SNEGSKA (reference sequence). The trim removed 3 bases at V and 0 bases at J, leaving 5 bases unmatched. The CDR3 contains 16 residues. The DNA for the CDR3 is TGCAGTGCTAGCTTACTAGCGGGAGTCAGCACAGATACGCAGTATTTT. Translation gives CSASLLAGVSTDTQYF.

About this clonotype itself: A read error may account for a junction end that differs from germline. J is TRBJ2-7 and V is TRBV4-1; TRBD1 agrees at 8 bases. Germline lookup yields CDR1 MGHRA and CDR2 YSYEKL. The CDR3 contains 13 residues. The CDR3 DNA sequence: TGCACCAGCAGCCCGGACAGGGACTACGAGCAGTACTTC. This codes for CTSSPDRDYEQYF.

This clonotype was detected a few times. J is TRBJ2-5 and V is TRBV15; the D gene could be TRBD1 or TRBD2 (5 bases each). The CDR3 runs 15 residues. V gave up 0 bases and J gave up 4 bases, with 12 bases separating them. Germline values: CDR1 LNHNV, CDR2 YYDKDF (reference sequence). CDR3 bases: TGTGCCACCAGCAGAGATGTTGGGGACCCAGAGACCCAGTACTTC. This encodes CATSRDVGDPETQYF.

This clonotype was counted between two and nine times. J is TRBJ2-3 and V is TRBV6-1; no firm D call. The CDR3 covers 12 residues. V lost 6 bases, J lost 6 bases, and 10 bases lay in between. Germline CDR1 reads MNHNS; CDR2 reads SASEGT. CDR3 region: CASRGKSDTQYF. In DNA, the CDR3 is TGTGCCAGCAGGGGAAAATCCGATACGCAGTATTTT.

This clonotype was seen many times. This chain links TRBV29-1 with TRBJ2-1; D perhaps matches TRBD2 (5 bases). Germline-derived CDR1 and CDR2 are SQVTM and ANQGSEA. This CDR3 region has 12 residues. The V end lost 8 bases, the J end lost 4 bases, and 12 bases lay between the germline ends. The CDR3 sequence: CSISLVYNEQFF. Written as DNA, the CDR3 is TGCAGCATATCACTAGTGTACAATGAGCAGTTCTTC.

This clonotype is medium-sized in the sample. The chain joins TRBV24-1 to TRBJ2-1; possibly TRBD1 for D (6 bases). CDR1 and CDR2 (germline): KGHDR, SFDVKD. V gave up 4 bases and J gave up 7 bases, with 16 bases separating them. The CDR3 is 15 amino acids. This CDR3 is CATSDRGQGMNEQFF. Written as DNA, the CDR3 is TGTGCCACCAGTGACAGGGGCCAAGGTATGAATGAGCAGTTCTTC.

The chain couples TRBV20-1 to TRBJ2-3; 11 positions match TRBD2. With 5 bases clipped from V and 3 bases from J, the junction kept 10 bases outside the gene matches. Germline loops: CDR1 DFQATT, CDR2 SNEGSKA (reference sequence). CDR3 length: 16 amino acids. CDR3 sequence: CSALGPRLAGTDTQYF. The CDR3 bases are TGCAGTGCTTTAGGCCCTAGACTAGCGGGAACAGATACGCAGTATTTT.

This clonotype is medium-sized. The chain couples TRBV20-1 to TRBJ2-1; 8 bases agree with TRBD2. CDR1 DFQATT and CDR2 SNEGSKA come from the germline V gene (reference sequence). V shed 5 bases and J 1 base; nucleotides not matched to a gene: 7. The CDR3 consists of 15 residues. The CDR3 reads CSAFGRGASYNEQFF. The CDR3 nucleotides are TGCAGTGCTTTTGGGCGGGGGGCTTCCTACAATGAGCAGTTCTTC.

This clonotype was picked up many times. This chain uses TRBV29-1 with TRBJ1-1; D is possibly TRBD1 (6 bases). The CDR3 runs 11 residues. Germline-derived CDR1 and CDR2 are SQVTM and ANQGSEA. Trimming left V 6 bases short and J 1 base short, with 6 bases between. CDR3 region: CSVGQNTEAFF. In DNA, the CDR3 is TGCAGCGTGGGACAGAACACTGAAGCTTTCTTT.

About this clonotype: This sequence may be a read error, since a much larger clone differs from it by one base. This rearrangement joins TRBV4-1 to TRBJ1-4; D ambiguous. The germline V gene encodes CDR1 MGHRA and CDR2 YSYEKL. This CDR3 has 14 amino acids. CDR3 sequence (DNA): TGCACCAGCAGCCTTCAGGTGTTGAATGAAAAACTGTTTTTT. Encoded protein: CTSSLQVLNEKLFF.

This clonotype was observed many times. J is TRBJ2-7 and V is TRBV6-1, with D possibly TRBD2 on 7 matching bases. Germline assignment: CDR1 MNHNS and CDR2 SASEGT. The CDR3 spans 15 residues. V gave up 2 bases and J gave up 4 bases, with 15 bases separating them. CDR3 residues: CASSESGGASYEQYF. The CDR3 region has the DNA TGTGCCAGCAGTGAATCGGGGGGCGCTTCTTACGAGCAGTACTTC.

This clonotype was detected ten times or more. This chain joins TRBV29-1 and TRBJ2-1; 9 bases are a match to TRBD2. This CDR3 is built from 13 residues. V trimming: 6 bases; J trimming: 7 bases; junction bases outside the gene matches: 7. Per the germline V gene, CDR1 is SQVTM and CDR2 is ANQGSEA. CDR3: CSVDVSGRNEQFF. In DNA, the CDR3 is TGCAGCGTAGACGTCAGCGGGAGGAATGAGCAGTTCTTC.

The sample holds many counts of this clonotype. The chain links TRBV14 to TRBJ2-4, with D possibly being TRBD2 (5 bases). CDR3 length: 17 residues. The V gene lost 1 base and the J gene lost 1 base, with 14 bases spanning the gap. Germline loops: CDR1 SGHDN, CDR2 FVKESK. The CDR3 coding sequence is TGTGCCAGCAGCCAAGTTCCCGAGGGTTTGGCCAAAAACATTCAGTACTTC. It is translated as CASSQVPEGLAKNIQYF.

The table lists this clonotype with many counts. CDR3 in amino acids: CSAPLPGLARLAKNIQYF. DNA of the CDR3: TGCAGTGCTCCCCTACCGGGACTAGCGAGGCTAGCCAAAAACATTCAGTACTTC. This chain links TRBV20-1 with TRBJ2-4; 10 bases align to TRBD2. The CDR3 spans 18 residues. The V and J ends lost 5 bases and 0 bases, in that order; junction bases with no gene match: 13. Germline V gene sequence: CDR1 DFQATT, CDR2 SNEGSKA (reference sequence).

This clonotype is medium-sized within its sample. The CDR3 DNA reads as TGCAGTGTTCCACTAGCGGGAGTCACAGATACGCAGTATTTT. Residues: CSVPLAGVTDTQYF. This rearrangement joins TRBV20-1 to TRBJ2-3; 11 bases align to TRBD2. J gave up 2 bases and V 7 bases, and 5 bases lay outside the gene matches. CDR3 length: 14 residues. CDR1 is DFQATT and CDR2 is SNEGSKA in the germline V gene (reference sequence).

The chain uses TRBV7-9 and TRBJ2-3, with no clear D. CDR1 SEHNR and CDR2 FQNEAQ come from the germline V gene (reference sequence). Trimming took 5 bases from V and 2 from J, leaving 11 bases between them. The CDR3 length is 14 residues. The CDR3: CASSRLTDTDTQYF. The CDR3 nucleotides are TGTGCCAGCAGCAGACTCACAGACACAGATACGCAGTATTTT.

The chain has TRBV28 and TRBJ2-3; 15 positions match TRBD2. The length of the CDR3 is 16 residues. Germline CDR1 MDHEN, CDR2 SYDVKM. The V and J ends lost 5 bases and 4 bases, in that order; junction bases with no gene match: 4. The CDR3 loop is CASSPRTSGRADTQYF. DNA for the CDR3: TGTGCCAGCAGTCCGAGGACTAGCGGGAGGGCAGATACGCAGTATTTT.

This clonotype appeared many times. The V call is TRBV15, the J call TRBJ2-1, with D possibly being TRBD2 (6 bases). The CDR3 is made up of 14 amino acids. V lost 5 bases to trimming and J lost 4 bases, with 12 bases between them. CDR1 is LNHNV and CDR2 is YYDKDF in the germline V gene (reference sequence). CDR3 sequence reads: CATSDRLEYNEQFF. For the CDR3, the DNA is TGTGCCACCAGCGACCGACTAGAGTACAATGAGCAGTTCTTC.

This clonotype was recorded many times. The V and J genes are TRBV7-3 and TRBJ2-1; D gene unclear. Per germline, CDR1 SGHTA and CDR2 FQGTGA. Trimming removed 1 base from V and 9 bases from J, with 13 bases in between. This CDR3 spans 14 amino acids. The CDR3 loop is CASSLIGVAGEQFF. The CDR3 nucleotides read TGTGCCAGCAGCTTAATAGGAGTCGCCGGTGAGCAGTTCTTC.

This clonotype appeared many times. The chain recombines TRBV6-5 with TRBJ2-3, with D unresolved. The V gene lost 0 bases and the J gene lost 2 bases, with 6 bases spanning the gap. Germline V CDR1 and CDR2: MNHEY, SVGAGI. The CDR3 loop spans 14 amino acids. CDR3: CASSYSRYTDTQYF. DNA of the CDR3: TGTGCCAGCAGTTACTCGCGGTACACAGATACGCAGTATTTT.

This clonotype was counted at least ten times. The chain has TRBV7-9 and TRBJ2-2; D is possibly TRBD2 (6 bases). The V gene lost 5 bases and the J gene lost 5 bases, with 9 bases spanning the gap. Germline CDR1 reads SEHNR; CDR2 reads FQNEAQ (reference sequence). The CDR3 consists of 13 residues. The CDR3 loop is CASSHRETGELFF. The CDR3 bases are TGTGCCAGCAGCCATCGGGAGACCGGGGAGCTGTTTTTT. Full variable domain (outside the CDR3, taken from reference TRBV7-9 and TRBJ2-2): DTGVSQNPRHKITKRGQNVTFRCDPISEHNRLYWYRQTLGQGPEFLTYFQNEAQLEKSRLLSDRFSAERPKGSFSTLEIQRTEQGDSAMYLCASSHRETGELFFGEGSRLTVL.

Comments on this clonotype: A much larger clone differs from this one at a single base, so this may be a read error. The chain joins TRBV5-1 to TRBJ2-7; either TRBD1 or TRBD2 may supply D (5 bases each). Germline V gene data show CDR1 as SGHRS and CDR2 as YFSETQ. V was trimmed by 2 bases and J by 6 bases, leaving 15 bases between them. This CDR3 contains 14 residues. The CDR3 bases are TGCGCCAGCAGCTTAGTCTCGGCAGGGAGCGAGCAGTACTTC. Translated, it gives CASSLVSAGSEQYF.

The sample holds a few counts of this clonotype. This rearrangement joins TRBV29-1 to TRBJ2-3; 10 bases match TRBD1. Germline V gives CDR1 SQVTM, CDR2 ANQGSEA. With V trimmed by 6 bases and J by 6 bases, 6 bases remained unmatched. The CDR3 is made up of 13 amino acids. Here the CDR3 reads CSVAGQGRDTQYF. The CDR3 region has the DNA TGCAGCGTAGCGGGACAGGGGAGGGATACGCAGTATTTT.

Only a few counts were recorded for this clonotype. The chain is built from TRBV3-1 and TRBJ2-4; 8 bases align to TRBD1. Per the germline V gene, CDR1 is LGHDT and CDR2 is YNNKEL (reference sequence). The CDR3 is 12 amino acids. V gave up 0 bases and J gave up 14 bases; unmatched junction bases: 3. The CDR3 loop reads CASSQDWGQEYF. The CDR3 DNA follows: TGTGCCAGCAGCCAAGATTGGGGACAGGAGTACTTC.

This clonotype was seen repeatedly, ten times or more. The CDR3 region is CASSLARSTGVSSYNEQFF. In DNA, the CDR3 is TGTGCCAGCAGCTTAGCGCGTAGCACAGGGGTTAGCTCCTACAATGAGCAGTTCTTC. The V call is TRBV7-9, the J call TRBJ2-1; 7 positions agree with TRBD1. J was trimmed by 0 bases and V by 0 bases; bases with no gene match: 11. The CDR3 has 19 amino acids. Germline CDR1 and CDR2: SEHNR and FQNEAQ (reference sequence).

This clonotype was seen many times. J is TRBJ2-4 and V is TRBV20-1; 13 bases map to TRBD2. The germline CDR1 and CDR2 sequences are DFQATT and SNEGSKA (reference sequence). With 6 bases clipped from V and 15 bases from J, the junction kept 8 bases outside the gene matches. The CDR3 covers 12 residues. The CDR3 sequence: CSARLAGGVSYF. The CDR3 nucleotides read TGCAGTGCCAGACTAGCGGGGGGAGTGTCGTACTTC.

This clonotype was detected ten times or more. The rearrangement links TRBV7-9 to TRBJ2-2; 10 bases agree with TRBD1. V gave up 2 bases and J gave up 0 bases; unmatched junction bases: 3. Germline V gene lookup returns CDR1 SEHNR and CDR2 FQNEAQ (reference sequence). The CDR3 is 17 amino acids. As DNA, the CDR3 is TGTGCCAGCAGCTTAAAAGGGACAGGGGCGAACACCGGGGAGCTGTTTTTT. It translates to CASSLKGTGANTGELFF.